This TCR beta chain originates from a study of shared clonotypes between healthy human individuals. The protocol was immunoSEQ multiplex PCR, while the TCRdb copy is restricted to in-frame clones and leaves out a portion. The table lists about 2,500,000 clones, roughly 92% of them singletons. CDR1 is MNHEY, CDR2 SVGAGI, per germline. V shed 6 bases and J shed 10 bases, with 10 bases lying between them. The length of the CDR3 is 11 residues. It was into CD45RA+ naive and CD45RA-negative memory subsets that the CD4+ cells were split. As for this clone: Other DNA sequences from this sample encode an identical CDR3 as well.

V is TRBV6-5 and J is TRBJ2-1; TRBD2 is a possible D gene (5 bases). The TCR comes from a man aged 18-30 years in good health. What was sequenced was naive CD4+ T cells sorted from blood. Indicated subset: CD45RA+ positively selected. CDR3 in amino acids: CASSRSGEQFF. The DNA of the CDR3 is TGTGCCAGCAGCCGCTCGGGGGAGCAGTTCTTC.